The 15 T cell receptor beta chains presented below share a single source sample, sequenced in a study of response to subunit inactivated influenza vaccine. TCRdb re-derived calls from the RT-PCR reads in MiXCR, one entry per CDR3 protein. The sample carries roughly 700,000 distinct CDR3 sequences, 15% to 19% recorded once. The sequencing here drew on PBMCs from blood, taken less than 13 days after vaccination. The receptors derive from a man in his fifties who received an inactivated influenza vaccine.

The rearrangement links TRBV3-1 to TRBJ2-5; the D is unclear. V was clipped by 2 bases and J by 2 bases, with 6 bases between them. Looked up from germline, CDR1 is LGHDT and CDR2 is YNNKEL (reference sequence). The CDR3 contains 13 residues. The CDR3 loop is CASSQHGQETQYF. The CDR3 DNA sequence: TGTGCCAGCAGCCAACACGGTCAAGAGACCCAGTACTTC.

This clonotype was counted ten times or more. CDR3 sequence (DNA): TGTGCCAGCAGCGAACTGAACACCGGGGAGCTGTTTTTT. This sequence encodes CASSELNTGELFF. V usage is TRBV12-3 or TRBV12-4 and J usage is TRBJ2-2; D is undetermined. Trimming cost V 6 bases and J 1 base, with 6 bases left between them. This CDR3 has 13 residues.

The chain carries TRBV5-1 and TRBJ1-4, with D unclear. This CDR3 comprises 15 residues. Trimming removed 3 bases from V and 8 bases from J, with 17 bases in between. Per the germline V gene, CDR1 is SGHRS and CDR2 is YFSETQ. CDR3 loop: CASSYYGLGGEKLFF. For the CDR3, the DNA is TGCGCCAGCAGCTACTACGGGCTGGGAGGGGAAAAACTGTTTTTT.

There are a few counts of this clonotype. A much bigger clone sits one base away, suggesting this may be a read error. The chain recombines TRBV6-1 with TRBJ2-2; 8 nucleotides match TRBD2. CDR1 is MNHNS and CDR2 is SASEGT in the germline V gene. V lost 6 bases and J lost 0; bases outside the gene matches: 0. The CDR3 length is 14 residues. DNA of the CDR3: TGTGCCAGCAGACTAGCGGCGAACACCGGGGAGCTGTTTTTT. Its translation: CASRLAANTGELFF.

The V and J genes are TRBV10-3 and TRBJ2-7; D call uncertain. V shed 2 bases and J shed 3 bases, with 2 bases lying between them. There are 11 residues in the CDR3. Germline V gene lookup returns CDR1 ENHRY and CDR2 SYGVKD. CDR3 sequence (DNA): TGTGCCATCAGTGAGGTCTACGAGCAGTACTTC. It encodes CAISEVYEQYF.

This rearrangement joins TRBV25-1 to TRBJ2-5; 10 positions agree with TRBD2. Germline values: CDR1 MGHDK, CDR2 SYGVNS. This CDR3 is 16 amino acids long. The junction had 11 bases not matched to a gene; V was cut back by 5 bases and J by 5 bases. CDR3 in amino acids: CASSSKREGKRETQYF. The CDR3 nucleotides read TGTGCCAGCAGTAGTAAGCGGGAGGGAAAAAGGGAGACCCAGTACTTC.

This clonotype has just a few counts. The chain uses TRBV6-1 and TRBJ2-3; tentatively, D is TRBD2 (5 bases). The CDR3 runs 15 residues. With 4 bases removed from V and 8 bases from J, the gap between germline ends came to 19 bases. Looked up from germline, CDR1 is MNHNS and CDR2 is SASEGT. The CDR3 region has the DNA TGTGCCAGCAGTGCCTTAAGATGGGAGAGGGCTACGCAGTATTTT. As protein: CASSALRWERATQYF.

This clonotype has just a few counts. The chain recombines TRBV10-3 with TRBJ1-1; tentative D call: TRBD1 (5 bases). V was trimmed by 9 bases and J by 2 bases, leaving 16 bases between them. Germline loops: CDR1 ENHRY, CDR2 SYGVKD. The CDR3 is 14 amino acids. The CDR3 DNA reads TGTGCCATGGGCCCTCAGGGAGGAAACACTGAAGCTTTCTTT. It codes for CAMGPQGGNTEAFF.

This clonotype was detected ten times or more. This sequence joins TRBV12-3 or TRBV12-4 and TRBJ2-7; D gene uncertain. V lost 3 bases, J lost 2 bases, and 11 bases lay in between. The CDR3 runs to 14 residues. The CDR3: CASSLPEKTYEQYF. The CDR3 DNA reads TGTGCCAGCAGTTTGCCGGAAAAGACCTACGAGCAGTACTTC.

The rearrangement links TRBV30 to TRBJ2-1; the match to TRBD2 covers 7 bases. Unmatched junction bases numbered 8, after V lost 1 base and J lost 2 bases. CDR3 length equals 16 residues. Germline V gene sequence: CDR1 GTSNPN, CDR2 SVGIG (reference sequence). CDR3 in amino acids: CAWSAGLVFTYNEQFF. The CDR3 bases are TGTGCCTGGAGTGCCGGACTAGTCTTTACCTACAATGAGCAGTTCTTC.

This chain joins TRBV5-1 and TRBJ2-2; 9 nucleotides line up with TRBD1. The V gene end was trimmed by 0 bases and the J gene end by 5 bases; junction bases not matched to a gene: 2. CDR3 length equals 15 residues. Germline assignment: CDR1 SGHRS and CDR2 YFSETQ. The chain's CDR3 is CASSLAGQGTGELFF. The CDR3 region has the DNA TGCGCCAGCAGCTTGGCCGGACAGGGGACCGGGGAGCTGTTTTTT. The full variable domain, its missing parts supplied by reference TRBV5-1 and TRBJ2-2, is KAGVTQTPRYLIKTRGQQVTLSCSPISGHRSVSWYQQTPGQGLQFLFEYFSETQRNKGNFPGRFSGRQFSNSRSEMNVSTLELGDSALYLCASSLAGQGTGELFFGEGSRLTVL.

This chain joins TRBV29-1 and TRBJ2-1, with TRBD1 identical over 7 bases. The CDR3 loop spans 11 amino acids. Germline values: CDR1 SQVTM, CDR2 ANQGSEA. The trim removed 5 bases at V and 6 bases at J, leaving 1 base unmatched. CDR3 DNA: TGCAGCGTTCCAGGGGGCAATGAGCAGTTCTTC. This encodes CSVPGGNEQFF.

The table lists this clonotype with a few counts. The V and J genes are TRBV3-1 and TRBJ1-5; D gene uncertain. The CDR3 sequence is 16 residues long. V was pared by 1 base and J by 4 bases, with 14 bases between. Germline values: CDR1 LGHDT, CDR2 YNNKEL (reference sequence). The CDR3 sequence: CASSQGAAAVNQPQHF. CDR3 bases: TGTGCCAGCAGCCAAGGAGCGGCTGCCGTTAATCAGCCCCAGCATTTT. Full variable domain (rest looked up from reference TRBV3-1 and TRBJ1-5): DTAVSQTPKYLVTQMGNDKSIKCEQNLGHDTMYWYKQDSKKFLKIMFSYNNKELIINETVPNRFSPKSPDKAHLNLHINSLELGDSAVYFCASSQGAAAVNQPQHFGDGTRLSIL.

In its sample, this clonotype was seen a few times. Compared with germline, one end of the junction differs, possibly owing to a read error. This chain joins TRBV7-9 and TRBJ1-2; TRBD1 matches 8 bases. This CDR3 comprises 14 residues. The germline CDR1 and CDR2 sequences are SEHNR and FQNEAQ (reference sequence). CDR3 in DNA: TGTGCCAGCAGCTGGGGACAGGCTGCCTATGGCTGCACCTTC. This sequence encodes CASSWGQAAYGCTF.

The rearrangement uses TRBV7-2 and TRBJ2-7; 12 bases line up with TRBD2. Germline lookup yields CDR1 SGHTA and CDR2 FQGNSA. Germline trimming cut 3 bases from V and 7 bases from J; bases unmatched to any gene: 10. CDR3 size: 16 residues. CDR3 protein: CASSFRASGGAGEQYF. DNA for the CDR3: TGTGCCAGCAGCTTTAGGGCTAGCGGGGGGGCAGGGGAGCAGTACTTC.